The T cell receptor beta chain under discussion was sequenced for a study of T cells after posttransplantation cyclophosphamide. Profiled with immunoSEQ multiplex PCR; TCRdb holds only in-frame clones, not every one. The sample has about 52,000 clones; roughly 94% are singletons. The CDR3 contains 15 residues. V lost 1 base to trimming and J lost 1 base, with 10 bases between them. The germline gives CDR1 SGHTA, CDR2 FQGNSA. Material: PBMCs. V and J are TRBV7-2 and TRBJ1-1; D may be TRBD1 (5 bases). The origin of this receptor is a woman in her 30s in good health and a related stem cell transplant donor. The CDR3 bases are TGTGCCAGCAGCTTAGAGGCGGGGCCGAACACTGAAGCTTTCTTT. Its protein product is CASSLEAGPNTEAFF.